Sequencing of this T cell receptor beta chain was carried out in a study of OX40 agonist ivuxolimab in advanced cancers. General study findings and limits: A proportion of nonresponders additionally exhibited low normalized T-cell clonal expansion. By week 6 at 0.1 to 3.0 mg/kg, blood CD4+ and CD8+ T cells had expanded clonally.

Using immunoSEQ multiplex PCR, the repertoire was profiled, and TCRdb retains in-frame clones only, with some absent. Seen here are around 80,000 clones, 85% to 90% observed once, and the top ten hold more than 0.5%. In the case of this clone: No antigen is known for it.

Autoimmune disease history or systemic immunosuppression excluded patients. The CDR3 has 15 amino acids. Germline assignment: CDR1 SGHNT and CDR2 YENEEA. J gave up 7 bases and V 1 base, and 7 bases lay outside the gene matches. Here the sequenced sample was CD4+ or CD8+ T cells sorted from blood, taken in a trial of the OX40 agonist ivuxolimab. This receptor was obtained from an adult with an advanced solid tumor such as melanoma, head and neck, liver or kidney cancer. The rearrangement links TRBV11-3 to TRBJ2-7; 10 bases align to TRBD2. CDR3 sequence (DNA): TGTGCCAGCAGCTTAGGAGGGCTAGCGGGGGAAGAGCAGTACTTC. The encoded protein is CASSLGGLAGEEQYF.